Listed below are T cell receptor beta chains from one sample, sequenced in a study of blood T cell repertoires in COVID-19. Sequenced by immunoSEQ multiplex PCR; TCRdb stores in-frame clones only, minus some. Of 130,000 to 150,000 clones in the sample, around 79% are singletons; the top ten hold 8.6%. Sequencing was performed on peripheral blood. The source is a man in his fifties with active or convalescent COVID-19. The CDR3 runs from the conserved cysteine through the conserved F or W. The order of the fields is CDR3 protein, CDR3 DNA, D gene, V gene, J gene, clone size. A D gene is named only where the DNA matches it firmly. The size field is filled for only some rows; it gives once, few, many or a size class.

CDR3aa: CASSPLSGREETQYF
CDR3nt: TGTGCCAGCAGCCCGCTCAGCGGGAGGGAAGAGACCCAGTACTTC
d_gene: TRBD2
v_gene: TRBV3-1/TRBV3-2
j_gene: TRBJ2-5
abundance: NA

CDR3aa: CSVSTGASRTEAFF
CDR3nt: TGCAGCGTCAGTACAGGGGCCTCCCGGACTGAAGCTTTCTTT
d_gene: TRBD1
v_gene: TRBV29-1
j_gene: TRBJ1-1
abundance: NA

CDR3aa: CASSPQTSPYQETQYF
CDR3nt: TGTGCCAGCAGCCCCCAGACATCGCCCTACCAAGAGACCCAGTACTTC
d_gene: NA
v_gene: TRBV14
j_gene: TRBJ2-5
abundance: NA

CDR3aa: CASSIRVPDTQYF
CDR3nt: TGTGCCAGTAGCATCAGGGTACCTGATACGCAGTATTTT
d_gene: NA
v_gene: TRBV19
j_gene: TRBJ2-3
abundance: NA

CDR3aa: CASSQDRGNTEAFF
CDR3nt: TGTGCCAGCAGCCAAGACAGGGGGAACACTGAAGCTTTCTTT
d_gene: TRBD1
v_gene: TRBV7-8
j_gene: TRBJ1-1
abundance: NA

CDR3aa: CASSLTQTTFGGYTF
CDR3nt: TGTGCCAGCAGCTTAACACAGACTACCTTCGGGGGCTACACCTTC
d_gene: NA
v_gene: TRBV7-3
j_gene: TRBJ1-2
abundance: once

CDR3aa: CASSLALAGAAVYGEQFF
CDR3nt: TGCGCCAGCAGCTTGGCTTTAGCGGGAGCGGCTGTTTACGGTGAGCAGTTCTTC
d_gene: TRBD2
v_gene: TRBV5-1
j_gene: TRBJ2-1
abundance: NA

CDR3aa: CASSLGLAGVSDTQYF
CDR3nt: TGCGCCAGCAGCCTGGGACTAGCGGGAGTTTCAGATACGCAGTATTTT
d_gene: TRBD2
v_gene: TRBV5-1
j_gene: TRBJ2-3
abundance: few

CDR3aa: CAISGRLAGLLDTQYF
CDR3nt: TGTGCCATCAGTGGGAGACTAGCGGGATTGTTAGATACGCAGTATTTT
d_gene: TRBD2
v_gene: TRBV10-3
j_gene: TRBJ2-3
abundance: NA

CDR3aa: CAWRVTRNSPLHF
CDR3nt: TGTGCCTGGAGGGTTACGAGGAATTCACCCCTCCACTTT
d_gene: NA
v_gene: TRBV30
j_gene: TRBJ1-6
abundance: NA

CDR3aa: CASSVAPLSYEQYF
CDR3nt: TGTGCCAGCAGCGTAGCCCCCCTATCCTACGAGCAGTACTTC
d_gene: NA
v_gene: TRBV9
j_gene: TRBJ2-7
abundance: NA

CDR3aa: CASSRRAGGLVRPYNEQFF
CDR3nt: TGTGCCAGTAGTAGACGAGCGGGAGGCCTGGTCCGGCCTTACAATGAGCAGTTCTTC
d_gene: TRBD2
v_gene: TRBV19
j_gene: TRBJ2-1
abundance: NA

CDR3aa: CASRVSTGGGGNEKLFF
CDR3nt: TGTGCCAGCAGGGTATCAACAGGGGGCGGAGGGAATGAAAAACTGTTTTTT
d_gene: TRBD1
v_gene: TRBV2
j_gene: TRBJ1-4
abundance: NA

CDR3aa: CASSVAGGGPWETQYF
CDR3nt: TGTGCCAGCAGCGTAGCGGGGGGGGGCCCTTGGGAGACCCAGTACTTC
d_gene: TRBD2
v_gene: TRBV9
j_gene: TRBJ2-5
abundance: NA

CDR3aa: CASSYTTGSNQPQHF
CDR3nt: TGTGCCAGCAGTTACACGACAGGGAGCAATCAGCCCCAGCATTTT
d_gene: TRBD1
v_gene: TRBV6-5
j_gene: TRBJ1-5
abundance: NA

CDR3aa: CASRSALQKINQPQHF
CDR3nt: TGTGCCAGCAGAAGCGCCTTGCAGAAGATTAATCAGCCCCAGCATTTT
d_gene: NA
v_gene: TRBV5-8
j_gene: TRBJ1-5
abundance: few

CDR3aa: CASSPLRRGPQETQYF
CDR3nt: TGTGCCAGCTCACCACTGCGTCGGGGTCCGCAAGAGACCCAGTACTTC
d_gene: NA
v_gene: TRBV18
j_gene: TRBJ2-5
abundance: NA

CDR3aa: CSVERLAGGHNEQFF
CDR3nt: TGCAGCGTGGAAAGACTAGCGGGAGGACACAATGAGCAGTTCTTC
d_gene: TRBD2
v_gene: TRBV29-1
j_gene: TRBJ2-1
abundance: few

CDR3aa: CASSLGTSLNEQYF
CDR3nt: TGTGCCAGCAGCTTAGGGACTAGTCTAAACGAGCAGTACTTC
d_gene: TRBD2
v_gene: TRBV7-9
j_gene: TRBJ2-7
abundance: few

CDR3aa: CASGNPPGTYTDTQYF
CDR3nt: TGCGCCAGCGGTAATCCCCCCGGGACATACACAGATACGCAGTATTTT
d_gene: NA
v_gene: TRBV4-1
j_gene: TRBJ2-3
abundance: few

CDR3aa: CASSADIDNEKLFF
CDR3nt: TGTGCCAGCTCAGCCGACATTGACAATGAAAAACTGTTTTTT
d_gene: NA
v_gene: TRBV18
j_gene: TRBJ1-4
abundance: NA

CDR3aa: CASSFTRGDTEAFF
CDR3nt: TGTGCCAGCAGTTTTACCAGGGGGGACACTGAAGCTTTCTTT
d_gene: TRBD1
v_gene: TRBV28
j_gene: TRBJ1-1
abundance: NA

CDR3aa: CASSLSGTGSHEQYF
CDR3nt: TGTGCCAGCAGCCTCTCCGGGACAGGCTCCCACGAGCAGTACTTC
d_gene: TRBD1
v_gene: TRBV7-2
j_gene: TRBJ2-7
abundance: once

CDR3aa: CASSFLAGDFMITDTQYF
CDR3nt: TGTGCCAGCAGCTTCCTAGCGGGAGATTTCATGATCACAGATACGCAGTATTTT
d_gene: TRBD2
v_gene: TRBV7-9
j_gene: TRBJ2-3
abundance: NA

CDR3aa: CASRPPGGNTIYF
CDR3nt: TGTGCCAGCAGACCCCCGGGGGGAAACACCATATATTTT
d_gene: NA
v_gene: TRBV13
j_gene: TRBJ1-3
abundance: NA

CDR3aa: CASSAARGYQPQHF
CDR3nt: TGTGCCAGCAGTGCGGCCAGGGGGTATCAGCCCCAGCATTTT
d_gene: TRBD1
v_gene: TRBV2
j_gene: TRBJ1-5
abundance: NA

CDR3aa: CASSQDFLAGDYNEQFF
CDR3nt: TGTGCCAGCAGCCAAGATTTCCTAGCGGGAGACTACAATGAGCAGTTCTTC
d_gene: TRBD2
v_gene: TRBV3-1/TRBV3-2
j_gene: TRBJ2-1
abundance: NA

CDR3aa: CASSLQGAEAKNIQYF
CDR3nt: TGTGCCAGCAGCCTACAGGGGGCGGAGGCCAAAAACATTCAGTACTTC
d_gene: TRBD1
v_gene: TRBV7-9
j_gene: TRBJ2-4
abundance: NA

CDR3aa: CASSPQRERSYEQYF
CDR3nt: TGTGCCAGCTCACCCCAGCGGGAGCGGTCCTACGAGCAGTACTTC
d_gene: TRBD2
v_gene: TRBV18
j_gene: TRBJ2-7
abundance: once

CDR3aa: CASSPRGTLNEKLFF
CDR3nt: TGTGCCAGCAGCCCCCGGGGGACCCTCAATGAAAAACTGTTTTTT
d_gene: NA
v_gene: TRBV3-1/TRBV3-2
j_gene: TRBJ1-4
abundance: once

CDR3aa: CASSLDLLGYGYTF
CDR3nt: TGTGCCAGCAGTCTAGACCTCCTCGGCTATGGCTACACCTTC
d_gene: NA
v_gene: TRBV6-5
j_gene: TRBJ1-2
abundance: NA

CDR3aa: CASSQGLAAYEQYF
CDR3nt: TGTGCCAGCAGCCAGGGACTAGCGGCTTACGAGCAGTACTTC
d_gene: TRBD2
v_gene: TRBV3-1/TRBV3-2
j_gene: TRBJ2-7
abundance: NA

CDR3aa: CASSQFGTGNQETQYF
CDR3nt: TGTGCCAGCAGCCAATTTGGGACAGGAAACCAAGAGACCCAGTACTTC
d_gene: TRBD1
v_gene: TRBV3-1/TRBV3-2
j_gene: TRBJ2-5
abundance: NA

CDR3aa: CATKVDRSKETQYF
CDR3nt: TGTGCCACTAAGGTGGACAGGTCAAAGGAGACCCAGTACTTC
d_gene: TRBD1
v_gene: TRBV19
j_gene: TRBJ2-5
abundance: once

CDR3aa: CASSEGGGANYGYTF
CDR3nt: TGTGCCAGCAGTGAAGGAGGAGGGGCTAACTATGGCTACACCTTC
d_gene: NA
v_gene: TRBV6-1
j_gene: TRBJ1-2
abundance: NA

CDR3aa: CASAWGPRETQYF
CDR3nt: TGTGCCAGCGCATGGGGGCCTAGGGAGACCCAGTACTTC
d_gene: NA
v_gene: TRBV2
j_gene: TRBJ2-5
abundance: few

CDR3aa: CASSYRSGTGLTERPQHF
CDR3nt: TGTGCCAGCAGCTACCGATCCGGGACAGGATTGACGGAAAGACCCCAGCATTTT
d_gene: TRBD1
v_gene: TRBV7-8
j_gene: TRBJ1-5
abundance: NA

CDR3aa: CASSLGTLSGNTIYF
CDR3nt: TGTGCCAGCAGCTTAGGGACTCTCTCTGGAAACACCATATATTTT
d_gene: NA
v_gene: TRBV11-2
j_gene: TRBJ1-3
abundance: NA

CDR3aa: CASSFTGQGLQPQHF
CDR3nt: TGTGCCAGCAGCTTTACCGGACAGGGGCTTCAGCCCCAGCATTTT
d_gene: TRBD1
v_gene: TRBV7-2
j_gene: TRBJ1-5
abundance: once

CDR3aa: CSVEGRESYNEQFF
CDR3nt: TGCAGCGTTGAAGGGCGGGAGTCCTACAATGAGCAGTTCTTC
d_gene: TRBD2
v_gene: TRBV29-1
j_gene: TRBJ2-1
abundance: NA

CDR3aa: CASSVRGGGSYNEQFF
CDR3nt: TGTGCCAGCAGCGTAAGAGGGGGGGGATCGTACAATGAGCAGTTCTTC
d_gene: NA
v_gene: TRBV9
j_gene: TRBJ2-1
abundance: NA

CDR3aa: CASTPEGWGYEQYF
CDR3nt: TGTGCCAGCACTCCGGAGGGGTGGGGCTACGAGCAGTACTTC
d_gene: NA
v_gene: TRBV6-5
j_gene: TRBJ2-7
abundance: NA

CDR3aa: CASSDGGTPGWTNEKLFF
CDR3nt: TGTGCCAGCAGTGATGGAGGGACCCCCGGGTGGACTAATGAAAAACTGTTTTTT
d_gene: NA
v_gene: TRBV2
j_gene: TRBJ1-4
abundance: NA

CDR3aa: CASLSESLGTDTQYF
CDR3nt: TGCGCCAGCCTTAGTGAGAGTCTCGGCACAGATACGCAGTATTTT
d_gene: NA
v_gene: TRBV5-1
j_gene: TRBJ2-3
abundance: NA

CDR3aa: CASSLVAGPDGYTF
CDR3nt: TGTGCCAGCAGCTTGGTCGCAGGGCCTGATGGCTACACCTTC
d_gene: NA
v_gene: TRBV5-5
j_gene: TRBJ1-2
abundance: NA

CDR3aa: CASTGTSGKVGEQYF
CDR3nt: TGTGCCAGCACCGGGACTAGCGGGAAAGTGGGCGAGCAGTACTTC
d_gene: TRBD2
v_gene: TRBV6-5
j_gene: TRBJ2-7
abundance: NA

CDR3aa: CASSPSLADGTDTQYF
CDR3nt: TGTGCCAGCTCACCCTCGCTAGCGGACGGGACAGATACGCAGTATTTT
d_gene: TRBD2
v_gene: TRBV18
j_gene: TRBJ2-3
abundance: NA

CDR3aa: CASSWGAVMNTEAFF
CDR3nt: TGTGCCAGCAGCTGGGGCGCGGTGATGAACACTGAAGCTTTCTTT
d_gene: NA
v_gene: TRBV5-8
j_gene: TRBJ1-1
abundance: NA

CDR3aa: CASSPAQASRLYEQYF
CDR3nt: TGTGCCAGCAGCCCGGCGCAAGCGAGCCGTCTTTACGAGCAGTACTTC
d_gene: NA
v_gene: TRBV7-9
j_gene: TRBJ2-7
abundance: NA

CDR3aa: CASSAWGLAGGSKNIQYF
CDR3nt: TGTGCCAGCAGCGCCTGGGGACTAGCGGGAGGTAGCAAAAACATTCAGTACTTC
d_gene: TRBD2
v_gene: TRBV9
j_gene: TRBJ2-4
abundance: NA

CDR3aa: CASSFGGTNEKLFF
CDR3nt: TGTGCCAGCAGTTTCGGAGGCACTAATGAAAAACTGTTTTTT
d_gene: NA
v_gene: TRBV27
j_gene: TRBJ1-4
abundance: NA

CDR3aa: CASRAGLAGVGTGELFF
CDR3nt: TGCGCCAGTCGAGCGGGACTAGCGGGAGTGGGCACCGGGGAGCTGTTTTTT
d_gene: TRBD2
v_gene: TRBV4-1
j_gene: TRBJ2-2
abundance: NA

CDR3aa: CASSRGLAGAFDTQYF
CDR3nt: TGTGCCAGCAGCCGGGGACTAGCGGGAGCTTTCGATACGCAGTATTTT
d_gene: TRBD2
v_gene: TRBV7-2
j_gene: TRBJ2-3
abundance: NA

CDR3aa: CSVVSAGMLSGANVLTF
CDR3nt: TGCAGCGTTGTATCGGCAGGCATGCTTTCTGGGGCCAACGTCCTGACTTTC
d_gene: NA
v_gene: TRBV29-1
j_gene: TRBJ2-6
abundance: NA

CDR3aa: CASSLAHQNYGYTF
CDR3nt: TGTGCCAGCAGCTTAGCCCACCAGAACTATGGCTACACCTTC
d_gene: NA
v_gene: TRBV11-2
j_gene: TRBJ1-2
abundance: NA